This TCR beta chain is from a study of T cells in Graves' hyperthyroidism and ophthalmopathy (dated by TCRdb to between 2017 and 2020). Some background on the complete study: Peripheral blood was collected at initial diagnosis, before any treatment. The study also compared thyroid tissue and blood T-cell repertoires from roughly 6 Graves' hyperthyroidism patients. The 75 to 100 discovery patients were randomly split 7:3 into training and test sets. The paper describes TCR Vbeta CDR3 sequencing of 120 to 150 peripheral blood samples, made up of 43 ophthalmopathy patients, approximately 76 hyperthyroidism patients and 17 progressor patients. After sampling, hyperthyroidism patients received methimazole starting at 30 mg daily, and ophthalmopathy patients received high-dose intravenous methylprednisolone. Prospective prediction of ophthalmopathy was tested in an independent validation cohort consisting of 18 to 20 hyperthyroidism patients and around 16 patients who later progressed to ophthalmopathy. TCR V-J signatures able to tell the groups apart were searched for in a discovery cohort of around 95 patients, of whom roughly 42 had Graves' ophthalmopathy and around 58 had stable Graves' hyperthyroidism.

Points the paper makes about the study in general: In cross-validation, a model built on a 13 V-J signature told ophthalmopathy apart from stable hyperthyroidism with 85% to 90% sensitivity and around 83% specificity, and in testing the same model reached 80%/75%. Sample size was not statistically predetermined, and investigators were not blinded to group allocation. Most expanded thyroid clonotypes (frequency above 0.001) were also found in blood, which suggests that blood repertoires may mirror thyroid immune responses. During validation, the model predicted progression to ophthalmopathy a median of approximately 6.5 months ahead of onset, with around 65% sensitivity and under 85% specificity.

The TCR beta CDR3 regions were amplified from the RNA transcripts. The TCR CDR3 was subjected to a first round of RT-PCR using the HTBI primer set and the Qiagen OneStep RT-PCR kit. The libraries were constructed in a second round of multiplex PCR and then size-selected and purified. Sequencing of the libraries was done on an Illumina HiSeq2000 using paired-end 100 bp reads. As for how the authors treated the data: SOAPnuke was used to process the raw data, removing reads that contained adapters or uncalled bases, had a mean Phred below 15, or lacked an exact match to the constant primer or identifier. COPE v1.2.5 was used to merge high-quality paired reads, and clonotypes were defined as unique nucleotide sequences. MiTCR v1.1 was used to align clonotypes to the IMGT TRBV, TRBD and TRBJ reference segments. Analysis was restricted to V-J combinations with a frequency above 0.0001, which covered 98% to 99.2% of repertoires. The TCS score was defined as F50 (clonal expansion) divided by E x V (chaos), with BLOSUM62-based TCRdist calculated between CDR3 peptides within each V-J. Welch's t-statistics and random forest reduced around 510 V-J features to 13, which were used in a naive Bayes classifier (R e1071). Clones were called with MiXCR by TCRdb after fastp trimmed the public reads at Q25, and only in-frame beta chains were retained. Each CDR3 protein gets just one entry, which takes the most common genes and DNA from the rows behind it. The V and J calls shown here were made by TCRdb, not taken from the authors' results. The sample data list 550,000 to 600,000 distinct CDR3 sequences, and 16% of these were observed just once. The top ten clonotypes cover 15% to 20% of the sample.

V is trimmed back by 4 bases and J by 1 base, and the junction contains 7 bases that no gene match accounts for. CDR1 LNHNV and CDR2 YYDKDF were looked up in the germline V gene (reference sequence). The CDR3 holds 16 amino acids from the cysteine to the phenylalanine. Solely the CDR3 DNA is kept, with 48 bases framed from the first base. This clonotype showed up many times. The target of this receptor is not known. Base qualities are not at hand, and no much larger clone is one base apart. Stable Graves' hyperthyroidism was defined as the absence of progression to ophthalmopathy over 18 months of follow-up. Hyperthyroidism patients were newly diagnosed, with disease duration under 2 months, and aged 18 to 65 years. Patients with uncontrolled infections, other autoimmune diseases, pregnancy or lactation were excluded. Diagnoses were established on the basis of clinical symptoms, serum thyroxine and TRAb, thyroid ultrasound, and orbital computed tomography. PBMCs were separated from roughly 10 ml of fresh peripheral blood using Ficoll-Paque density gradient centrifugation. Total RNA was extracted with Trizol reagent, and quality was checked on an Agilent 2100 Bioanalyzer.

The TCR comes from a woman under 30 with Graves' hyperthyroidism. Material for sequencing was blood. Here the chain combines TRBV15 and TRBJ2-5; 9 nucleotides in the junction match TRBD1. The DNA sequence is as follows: TGTGCCACCAGCACAGAGGGACAGGGAACCCAAGAGACCCAGTACTTC. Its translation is CATSTEGQGTQETQYF.